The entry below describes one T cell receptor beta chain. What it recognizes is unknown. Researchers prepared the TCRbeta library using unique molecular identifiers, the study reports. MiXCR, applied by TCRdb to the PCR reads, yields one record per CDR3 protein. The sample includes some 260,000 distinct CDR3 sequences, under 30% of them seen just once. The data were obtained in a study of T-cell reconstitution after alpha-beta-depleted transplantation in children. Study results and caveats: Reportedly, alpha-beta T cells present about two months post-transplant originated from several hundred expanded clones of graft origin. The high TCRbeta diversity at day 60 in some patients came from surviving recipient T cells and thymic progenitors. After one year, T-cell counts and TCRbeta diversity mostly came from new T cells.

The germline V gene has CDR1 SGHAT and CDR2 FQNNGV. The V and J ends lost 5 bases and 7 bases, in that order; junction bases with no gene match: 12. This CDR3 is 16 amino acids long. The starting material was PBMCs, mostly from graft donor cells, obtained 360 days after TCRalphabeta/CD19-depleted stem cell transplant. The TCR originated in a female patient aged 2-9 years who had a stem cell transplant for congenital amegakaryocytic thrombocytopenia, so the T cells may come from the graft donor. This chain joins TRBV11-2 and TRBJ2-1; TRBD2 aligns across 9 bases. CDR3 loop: CASSPLGSGSWNEQFF. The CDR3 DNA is TGTGCCAGCAGCCCCCTTGGTAGCGGGAGTTGGAATGAGCAGTTCTTC. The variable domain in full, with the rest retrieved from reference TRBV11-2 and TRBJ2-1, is EAGVAQSPRYKIIEKRQSVAFWCNPISGHATLYWYQQILGQGPKLLIQFQNNGVVDDSQLPKDRFSAERLKGVDSTLKIQPAKLEDSAVYLCASSPLGSGSWNEQFFGPGTRLTVL.